This TCR beta chain was profiled in a study of a mutant IDH1 vaccine in newly diagnosed glioma. About this clone itself: The antigen is undetermined.

Time point defined: baseline, week 1 (first vaccination visit). The treatment denotes: pre-vaccination baseline after standard-of-care therapy. Donor diagnoses consisted of new WHO grade 3 or 4 IDH1-mutant, ATRX-lost astrocytomas. V dropped 6 bases and J dropped 5; count of bases not matched to a gene: 7. This CDR3 is 13 amino acids long. In germline, CDR1 is LNHDA, CDR2 SQIVND (reference sequence). Study findings and constraints: No link was apparently found between pseudoprogression and changes in top peripheral T cell clonotypes.

Data came from immunoSEQ multiplex PCR; TCRdb stores just in-frame clones and leaves some out. The sample records approximately 88,000 clones, 80% being singletons. The V gene is TRBV19, the J gene TRBJ2-7, with 7 bases that match TRBD1. The TCR sequence derives from a man in his forties with glioma. The starting material was PBMCs, obtained from a glioma patient treated with radiotherapy, temozolomide or both. The CDR3 DNA sequence: TGTGCCAGTAGGCGACAGGGTTGGGACGAGCAGTACTTC. Translating it yields CASRRQGWDEQYF.